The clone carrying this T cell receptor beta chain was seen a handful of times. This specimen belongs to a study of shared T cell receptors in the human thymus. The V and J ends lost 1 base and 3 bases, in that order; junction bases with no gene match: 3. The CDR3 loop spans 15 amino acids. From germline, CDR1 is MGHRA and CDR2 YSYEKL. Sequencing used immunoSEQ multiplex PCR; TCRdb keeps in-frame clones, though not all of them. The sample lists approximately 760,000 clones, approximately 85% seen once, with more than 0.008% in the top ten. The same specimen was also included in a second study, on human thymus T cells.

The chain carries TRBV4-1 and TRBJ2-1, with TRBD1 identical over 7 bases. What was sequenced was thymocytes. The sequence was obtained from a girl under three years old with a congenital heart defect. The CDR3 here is CASSQVQGYYNEQFF. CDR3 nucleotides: TGCGCCAGCAGCCAAGTACAGGGGTACTACAATGAGCAGTTCTTC.